This T cell receptor beta chain was observed in a study of blood T cells in healthy people across ages (dated by TCRdb to about 2015). The study in broad terms: Template switching captured roughly one uniquely barcoded TCR beta cDNA molecule per two T cells in model experiments. To avoid experimental bias, donors of different ages were distributed randomly across sequencing lanes. The donors were split into four age groups: young (average about 15 years), middle-aged (roughly 42), aged (over 55) and long-lived (more than 80). Using deep sequencing normalized with unique cDNA molecular identifiers, the study measured how TCR beta repertoire diversity changes with age. The study analyzed two additional independent replicas of 1 million unique cDNA reads from the same blood draw for two donors, one aged 18 to 30 and one aged 80 or older. What the work shows at the level of the full study, not this receptor alone: Observed TCR beta diversity correlated strongly with the percentage of naive T cells measured by flow cytometry. Total diversity estimates from one million sequenced T cells were considered lower bounds and underestimates. Compared with the aged group, the long-lived group had more naive CD4+ T cells, fewer expanded clones and increased TCR diversity, suggesting age selection. Donor CMV infection status was unknown, potentially confounding age-related changes in expanded clonotypes. Observed TCR beta diversity per million T cells fell roughly linearly with age, and a significant reduction was already apparent by age about 43. Because profiling used bulk unsorted PBMCs, naive and antigen-experienced compartments could not be compared conclusively.

V sheds 5 bases and J sheds 0 bases, leaving 11 bases between their ends. In the germline V gene, CDR1 corresponds to SQVTM and CDR2 to ANQGSEA. The CDR3 contains 13 residues, cysteine and phenylalanine counted. The CDR3 DNA has 39 bases and is translated from base 1. This clonotype was seen a few times. The antigen this receptor binds is unknown. No quality values exist for individual bases; no much larger clone is one base distant. Library preparation was by 5' RACE. Sequencing instrument: Illumina HiSeq 2500. A second roughly 6 to 12 cycle PCR used a sample-barcoded 5' primer and a J-beta primer mix. Each TCR beta cDNA molecule received a unique molecular identifier from a template-switch 5' adaptor carrying 12 random nucleotides. Each sample yielded at least 3 million CDR3-containing paired-end reads. The Mint cDNA synthesis kit, primed by a TRBC-specific oligonucleotide, was used to synthesize first-strand cDNA from all RNA. All cDNA was treated with uracil-DNA glycosylase and then went through a first 18-cycle PCR with the universal primers M1SS and BC2_uni_R. The study's processing was this. For normalization, 1 million high-quality reads, each with a distinct molecular identifier, were randomly selected from each sample. Instead of being binned into consensus sequences, reads with shared molecular identifiers were discarded. MiTCR, set to a Q25 quality threshold and the strictest error-elimination algorithm, was used for CDR3 identification, clonotype clustering and error correction. A nonparametric unseen species model with Euler transformation was used to estimate lower-bound total TCR beta diversity. Using fastp at Q25 and MiXCR, TCRdb reprocessed the public reads and kept productive beta chains. CDR3 protein sequences are deduplicated, and each keeps its most common genes and DNA. These V and J calls are TCRdb output, not the study's own analysis. The sample table contains hundreds of thousands of distinct CDR3 sequences; only one count was recorded for around 21% of them. The ten largest clones add up to 3.5% to 4% of the sample.

The roughly 38 donors, aged about 6 to 95 years, were systemically healthy Caucasian individuals from Russia. Each donor gave about 9.7 milliliters of peripheral blood, drawn into EDTA-treated Vacutainer tubes. PBMCs were isolated by Ficoll-Paque density-gradient centrifugation, with at least 6 million obtained per sample. Trizol reagent was used to extract total RNA from the PBMCs, yielding at least 5.5 micrograms per sample. Naive CD45RAhigh/CD27high T cell percentages were measured by flow cytometry on a PBMC aliquot from every donor. This TCR was recovered from a man aged 65-85 years in good health. The sequence is built from TRBV29-1 and TRBJ2-7; the D gene lacks a confident call. What was sequenced was blood. The CDR3 here reads CSVFAPSSYEQYF. The sequence in DNA is TGCAGCGTTTTCGCGCCTAGCTCCTACGAGCAGTACTTC.